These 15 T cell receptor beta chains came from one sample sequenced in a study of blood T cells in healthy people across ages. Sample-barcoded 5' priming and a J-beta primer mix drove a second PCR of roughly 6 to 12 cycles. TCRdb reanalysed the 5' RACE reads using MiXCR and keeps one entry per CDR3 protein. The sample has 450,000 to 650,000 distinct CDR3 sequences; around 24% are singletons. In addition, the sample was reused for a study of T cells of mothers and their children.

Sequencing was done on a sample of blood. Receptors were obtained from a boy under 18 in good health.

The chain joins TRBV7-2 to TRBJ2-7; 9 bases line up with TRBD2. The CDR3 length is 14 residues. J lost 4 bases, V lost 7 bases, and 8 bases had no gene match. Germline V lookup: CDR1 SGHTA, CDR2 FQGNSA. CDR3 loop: CASNWREGGYEQYF. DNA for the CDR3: TGTGCCAGCAATTGGCGGGAGGGCGGATACGAGCAGTACTTC.

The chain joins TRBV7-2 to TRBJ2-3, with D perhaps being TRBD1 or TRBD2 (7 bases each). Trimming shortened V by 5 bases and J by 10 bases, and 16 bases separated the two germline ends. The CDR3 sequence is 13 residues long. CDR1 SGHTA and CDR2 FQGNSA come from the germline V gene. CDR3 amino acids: CASSQKAGGAQYF. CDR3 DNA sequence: TGTGCCAGCAGCCAAAAAGCAGGGGGGGCGCAGTATTTT.

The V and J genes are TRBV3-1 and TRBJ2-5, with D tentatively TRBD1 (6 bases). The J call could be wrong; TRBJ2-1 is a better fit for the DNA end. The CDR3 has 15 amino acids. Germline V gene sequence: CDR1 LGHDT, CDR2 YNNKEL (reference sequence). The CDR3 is CASSPRGTSWNEQFF. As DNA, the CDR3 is TGTGCCAGCAGCCCAAGGGGGACCTCTTGGAATGAGCAGTTCTTC.

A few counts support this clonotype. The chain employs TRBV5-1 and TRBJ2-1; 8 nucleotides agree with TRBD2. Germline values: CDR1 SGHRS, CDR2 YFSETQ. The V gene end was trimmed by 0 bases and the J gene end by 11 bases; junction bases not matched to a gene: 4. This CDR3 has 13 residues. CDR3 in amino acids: CASSLDGTRQQFF. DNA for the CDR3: TGCGCCAGCAGCTTGGATGGGACTAGACAGCAGTTCTTC.

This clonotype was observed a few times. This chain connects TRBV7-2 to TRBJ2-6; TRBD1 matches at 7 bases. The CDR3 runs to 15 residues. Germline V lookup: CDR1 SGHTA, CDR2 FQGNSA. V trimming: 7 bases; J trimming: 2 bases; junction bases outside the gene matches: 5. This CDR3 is CASNEQGTGANVLTF. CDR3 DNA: TGTGCCAGCAACGAACAGGGGACTGGGGCCAACGTCCTGACTTTC.

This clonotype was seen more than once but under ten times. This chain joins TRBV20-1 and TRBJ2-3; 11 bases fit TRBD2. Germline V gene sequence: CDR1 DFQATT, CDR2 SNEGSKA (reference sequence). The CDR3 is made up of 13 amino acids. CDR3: CRPLAGVTDTQYF. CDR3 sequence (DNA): TGCAGGCCACTAGCGGGGGTCACAGATACGCAGTATTTT.

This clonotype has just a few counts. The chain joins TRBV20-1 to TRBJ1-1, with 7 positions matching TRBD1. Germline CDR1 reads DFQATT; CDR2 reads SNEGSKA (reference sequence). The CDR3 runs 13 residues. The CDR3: CIARTGMNTEAFF. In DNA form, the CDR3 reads TGCATCGCCAGGACAGGAATGAACACTGAAGCTTTCTTT.

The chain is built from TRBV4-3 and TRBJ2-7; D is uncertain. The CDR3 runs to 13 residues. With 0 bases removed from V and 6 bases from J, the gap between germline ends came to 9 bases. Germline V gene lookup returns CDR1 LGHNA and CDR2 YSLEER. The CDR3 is CASSQETTGEQYF. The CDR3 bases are TGCGCCAGCAGCCAAGAGACGACGGGCGAGCAGTACTTC.

The CDR3 loop is CASSFDRGDEQYF. For the CDR3, the DNA is TGTGCCAGCAGCTTCGACAGGGGGGACGAGCAGTACTTC. The chain links TRBV11-1 to TRBJ2-7, with TRBD1 matching over 9 bases. This CDR3 comprises 13 residues. The V segment lost 3 bases and the J segment 5 bases; nucleotides outside the gene matches: 2. The germline CDR1 and CDR2 sequences are SGHAT and FQDESV (reference sequence).

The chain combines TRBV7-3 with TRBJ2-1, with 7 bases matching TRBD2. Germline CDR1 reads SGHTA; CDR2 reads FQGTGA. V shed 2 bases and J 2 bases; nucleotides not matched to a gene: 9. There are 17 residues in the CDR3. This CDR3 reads CASSLYPGGVAYNEQFF. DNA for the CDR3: TGTGCCAGCAGCTTATATCCTGGGGGGGTGGCCTACAATGAGCAGTTCTTC.

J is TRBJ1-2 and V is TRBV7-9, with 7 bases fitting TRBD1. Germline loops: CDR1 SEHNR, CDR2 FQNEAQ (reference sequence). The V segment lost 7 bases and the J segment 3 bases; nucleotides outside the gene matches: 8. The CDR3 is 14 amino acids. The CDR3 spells CASTQSGGDYGYTF. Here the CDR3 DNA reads TGTGCCAGCACCCAGTCAGGGGGAGACTATGGCTACACCTTC.

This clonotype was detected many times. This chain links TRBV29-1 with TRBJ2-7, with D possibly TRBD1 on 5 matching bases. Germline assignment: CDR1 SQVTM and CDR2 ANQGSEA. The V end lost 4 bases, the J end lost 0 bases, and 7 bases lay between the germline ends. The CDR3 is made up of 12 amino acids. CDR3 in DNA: TGCAGCGTTGGGACATCCTCCTACGAGCAGTACTTC. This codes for CSVGTSSYEQYF.

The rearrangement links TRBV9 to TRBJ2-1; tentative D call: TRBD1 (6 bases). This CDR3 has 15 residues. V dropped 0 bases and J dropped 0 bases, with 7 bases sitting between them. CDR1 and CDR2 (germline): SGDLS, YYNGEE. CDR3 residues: CASSVAGVSYNEQFF. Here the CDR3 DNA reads TGTGCCAGCAGCGTAGCAGGGGTCTCCTACAATGAGCAGTTCTTC.

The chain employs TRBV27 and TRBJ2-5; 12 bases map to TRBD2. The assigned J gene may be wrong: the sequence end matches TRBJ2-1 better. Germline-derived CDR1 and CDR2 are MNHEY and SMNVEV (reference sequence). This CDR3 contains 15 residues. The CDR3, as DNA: TGTGCCAGCAGGCCTAGCGGGGGGGAATACAATGAGCAGTTCTTC. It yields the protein CASRPSGGEYNEQFF.

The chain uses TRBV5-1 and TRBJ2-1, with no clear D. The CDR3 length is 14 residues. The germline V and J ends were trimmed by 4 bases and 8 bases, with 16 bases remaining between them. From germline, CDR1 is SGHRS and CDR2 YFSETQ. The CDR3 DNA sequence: TGCGCCAGCAGCGTCTTAAATAAGGGCGATGAGCAGTTCTTC. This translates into CASSVLNKGDEQFF.